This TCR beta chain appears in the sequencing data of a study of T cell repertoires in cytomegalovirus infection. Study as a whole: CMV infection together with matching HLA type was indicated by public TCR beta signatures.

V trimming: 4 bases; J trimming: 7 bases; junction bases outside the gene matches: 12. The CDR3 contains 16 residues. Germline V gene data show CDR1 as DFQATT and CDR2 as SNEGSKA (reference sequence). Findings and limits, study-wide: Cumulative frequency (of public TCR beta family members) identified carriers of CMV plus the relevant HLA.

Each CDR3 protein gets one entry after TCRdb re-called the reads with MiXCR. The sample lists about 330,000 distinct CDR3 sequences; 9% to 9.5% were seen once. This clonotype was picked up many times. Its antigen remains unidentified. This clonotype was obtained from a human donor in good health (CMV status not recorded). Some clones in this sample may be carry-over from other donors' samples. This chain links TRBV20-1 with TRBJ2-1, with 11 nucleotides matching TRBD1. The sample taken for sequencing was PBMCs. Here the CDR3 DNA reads TGCAGTGCTACCTCTAGGCCGGGACAGGGGGAGAATGAGCAGTTCTTC. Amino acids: CSATSRPGQGENEQFF.